In its sample, the clone carrying this TCR beta chain was seen a few times. The data originate from a study of blood T cells in healthy people across ages. Per the germline V gene, CDR1 is MNHEY and CDR2 is SMNVEV (reference sequence). The CDR3 covers 14 residues. V gave up 5 bases and J gave up 5 bases, with 16 bases separating them. The second PCR ran about 6 to 11 cycles with a sample-barcoded 5' primer and J-beta primers. TCRdb reanalysed the 5' RACE reads using MiXCR and keeps one entry per CDR3 protein. This sample yields over a million distinct CDR3 sequences, of which under 30% are seen a single time; approximately 0.75% belongs to the top ten. The same specimen was also included in a second study, on T cells of mothers and their children.

The TCR sequence derives from a girl aged 2 to 10 in good health. Sequences were obtained from blood. The chain recombines TRBV27 with TRBJ2-7, with D maybe TRBD2 (6 bases). The CDR3 region has the DNA TGTGCCAGCAGTACCCCCTTGGAGGGCCACGAGCAGTACTTC. Translation: CASSTPLEGHEQYF.